The next 18 T cell receptor beta chains were all read from a single sample in a study of vaccination and CD4 T cells after COVID-19. The antigens of these receptors remain unknown. An Oncomine TCR Beta short-read assay was used to sequence the DNA from cultured CD4+ T cells. TCRdb ran MiXCR on the PCR reads and lists one entry per CDR3 protein. The sample has 17,000 or so distinct CDR3 sequences; under 45% are singletons. Regarding treatment: roughly nine-day PBMC culture with coronavirus spike peptide pools or control peptides (ViraFEST assay). Material: CD4+ T cells from blood, cultured in vitro, obtained before SARS-CoV-2 vaccination. The source is a human donor who had recovered from COVID-19.

This clonotype has only a few counts. The chain carries TRBV7-2 and TRBJ1-2, with D uncertain. Germline V gene sequence: CDR1 SGHTA, CDR2 FQGNSA. CDR3 size: 15 residues. Trimming stripped 2 bases from V and 0 bases from J, with 10 bases between. CDR3 sequence: CASSLNLIANYGYTF. CDR3 nucleotide sequence: TGTGCCAGCAGCTTAAACCTGATAGCTAACTATGGCTACACCTTC.

The V call is TRBV7-2, the J call TRBJ1-1, with 7 bases identical to TRBD1. V lost 0 bases to trimming and J lost 12 bases; unmatched junction nucleotides: 13. CDR1 SGHTA and CDR2 FQGNSA come from the germline V gene. This CDR3 comprises 15 residues. The CDR3 spells CASSLARDSLPHSFF. CDR3 in DNA: TGTGCCAGCAGCTTAGCCCGGGACAGTCTCCCTCATTCTTTCTTT.

The chain recombines TRBV7-2 with TRBJ1-5; D not certain. The V gene's germline CDR1 is SGHTA and CDR2 FQGNSA. V was trimmed by 5 bases and J by 6 bases, leaving 11 bases between them. The CDR3 has 13 residues. CDR3 protein: CASSPRSSQPQHF. CDR3 sequence (DNA): TGTGCCAGCAGCCCACGCTCGTCTCAGCCCCAGCATTTT.

The chain joins TRBV18 to TRBJ2-5, with a possible D match to TRBD1 (5 bases). Germline assignment: CDR1 KGHSH and CDR2 LQKENI. V was pared by 2 bases and J by 4 bases, with 29 bases between. The CDR3 runs to 20 residues. CDR3 sequence reads: CASSPTYQTDGAERRETQYF. CDR3 in DNA: TGTGCCAGCTCACCAACGTACCAAACAGATGGGGCGGAGAGACGAGAGACCCAGTACTTC.

This clonotype was found a few times. The chain joins TRBV15 to TRBJ1-6, with TRBD1 matching over 9 bases. CDR3 length: 16 residues. Trimming took 1 base from V and 7 from J; bases not matched to a gene: 5. Per germline, CDR1 LNHNV and CDR2 YYDKDF (reference sequence). The CDR3 protein is CATSRATGTGNSPLHF. The CDR3, as DNA: TGTGCCACCAGCAGAGCAACCGGGACAGGGAATTCACCCCTCCACTTT.

The J gene is TRBJ2-7, the V gene TRBV11-3; D perhaps matches TRBD2 (5 bases). Germline CDR1 and CDR2: SGHNT and YENEEA. The CDR3 contains 15 residues. V was trimmed by 0 bases and J by 1 base, leaving 10 bases between them. In nucleotides, the CDR3 is TGTGCCAGCAGCTTAGATCGTGAGGGATCCTACGAGCAGTACTTC. Translation: CASSLDREGSYEQYF. Together with reference TRBV11-3 and TRBJ2-7, the CDR3 gives the full variable domain: EAGVVQSPRYKIIEKKQPVAFWCNPISGHNTLYWYLQNLGQGPELLIRYENEEAVDDSQLPKDRFSAERLKGVDSTLKIQPAELGDSAVYLCASSLDREGSYEQYFGPGTRLTVT.

This CDR3 reads CASSKGRGDEAFF. The CDR3 bases are TGTGCCAGCAGCAAAGGGAGGGGGGATGAAGCTTTCTTT. The chain employs TRBV21-1 and TRBJ1-1; the D call in the table, TRBD1, was not verified against the DNA. TRBV21-1 is labeled a pseudogene. The CDR3 has 13 amino acids.

This clonotype occurred a few times. This chain links TRBV7-9 with TRBJ1-1; TRBD1 aligns across 9 bases. This CDR3 comprises 14 residues. Looked up from germline, CDR1 is SEHNR and CDR2 is FQNEAQ (reference sequence). Trimming at V came to 5 bases and at J to 3 bases, leaving 4 bases not matched to a gene. Here the CDR3 DNA reads TGTGCCAGCAGCGTGGGACAGGGCGACACTGAAGCTTTCTTT. It encodes CASSVGQGDTEAFF.

This clonotype occurred a few times. J is TRBJ1-5 and V is TRBV20-1; TRBD1 matches at 7 bases. The CDR3 contains 12 residues. J lost 2 bases, V lost 5 bases, and 0 bases had no gene match. The germline gives CDR1 DFQATT, CDR2 SNEGSKA (reference sequence). The CDR3 spells CSADRGNQPQHF. The CDR3 DNA sequence: TGCAGTGCTGACAGGGGCAATCAGCCCCAGCATTTT.

The CDR3 sequence is CASSLAGWTGTGELFF. Written as DNA, the CDR3 is TGTGCCAGCAGCTTAGCCGGATGGACAGGCACCGGGGAGCTGTTTTTT. The V and J genes are TRBV7-8 and TRBJ2-2, with 7 bases aligning to TRBD1. The germline CDR1 and CDR2 sequences are SGHVS and FQNEAQ. Losses at the gene ends were 0 bases for V and 4 bases for J; bases not matched to a gene: 5. There are 16 residues in the CDR3.

The chain links TRBV20-1 to TRBJ2-7; D assignment may be TRBD1 or TRBD2 (5 bases each). Trimming shortened V by 2 bases and J by 1 base, and 12 bases separated the two germline ends. The CDR3 contains 14 residues. CDR1 and CDR2 (germline): DFQATT, SNEGSKA (reference sequence). Here the CDR3 reads CSARPRGVSYEQYF. The CDR3 DNA follows: TGCAGTGCTAGACCTAGAGGGGTTTCCTACGAGCAGTACTTC.

This sequence joins TRBV6-1 and TRBJ2-7; TRBD1 matches 7 bases. The V gene end was trimmed by 7 bases and the J gene end by 2 bases; junction bases not matched to a gene: 8. CDR3 length: 14 amino acids. Germline assignment: CDR1 MNHNS and CDR2 SASEGT. This chain's CDR3 is CASTSPGQPYEQYF. DNA for the CDR3: TGTGCCAGCACCTCACCGGGACAGCCCTACGAGCAGTACTTC.

The chain employs TRBV7-9 and TRBJ2-7; 10 bases are shared with TRBD2. CDR3 length equals 18 residues. Germline V gives CDR1 SEHNR, CDR2 FQNEAQ (reference sequence). The J segment lost 4 bases and the V segment lost 5 bases, leaving 17 bases of the junction unmatched. Written as DNA, the CDR3 is TGTGCCAGCAGCCCCACCGGGACTAGCGTCTTAGAGGGGTACGAGCAGTACTTC. Translated: CASSPTGTSVLEGYEQYF.

This rearrangement joins TRBV7-2 to TRBJ1-5; a possible D gene is TRBD1 (5 bases). The CDR3 has 15 residues. The germline V and J ends were trimmed by 0 bases and 9 bases, with 15 bases remaining between them. The germline V gene has CDR1 SGHTA and CDR2 FQGNSA. CDR3: CASSLAQMGGSPQHF. DNA of the CDR3: TGTGCCAGCAGCTTAGCGCAAATGGGGGGATCGCCCCAGCATTTT.

The chain recombines TRBV5-1 with TRBJ1-1; 7 bases fit TRBD1. The CDR3 is 13 residues long. Germline loops: CDR1 SGHRS, CDR2 YFSETQ. V lost 6 bases to trimming and J lost 3 bases; unmatched junction nucleotides: 5. The CDR3 nucleotides read TGCGCCAGCAATAAGCAGGGGGACACTGAAGCTTTCTTT. Amino acid sequence: CASNKQGDTEAFF.

Here the CDR3 reads CASSQDRAAARSNYGYTF. The CDR3 DNA is TGCGCCAGCAGCCAAGATAGGGCGGCAGCAAGGTCTAACTATGGCTACACCTTC. V usage is TRBV4-1 and J usage is TRBJ1-2; D unclear. Looked up from germline, CDR1 is MGHRA and CDR2 is YSYEKL. The CDR3 runs to 18 residues. Trimming took off 0 bases at V and 0 bases at J, with 17 bases between the two ends.

The chain couples TRBV20-1 to TRBJ2-7; perhaps TRBD1 as D (6 bases). V shed 7 bases and J shed 0 bases, with 13 bases lying between them. The CDR3 contains 13 residues. The germline V gene encodes CDR1 DFQATT and CDR2 SNEGSKA (reference sequence). CDR3 nucleotide sequence: TGCAGTGTACTTGGACAGATCTCCTACGAGCAGTACTTC. As protein: CSVLGQISYEQYF.

The V gene is TRBV6-1, the J gene TRBJ1-2; D gene unclear. Germline V gives CDR1 MNHNS, CDR2 SASEGT. CDR3 length equals 12 residues. V was cut by 6 bases and J by 0 bases, with 5 bases left in between. In DNA, the CDR3 is TGTGCCAGCAGGGGAGCTAACTATGGCTACACCTTC. Residues: CASRGANYGYTF.